Following are 4 T cell receptor beta chains from one sample sequenced in a study of response to subunit inactivated influenza vaccine. MiXCR was run by TCRdb on the RT-PCR reads, yielding one entry per CDR3 protein. The table lists 550,000 to 800,000 distinct CDR3 sequences, approximately 14% of them singletons. Sequencing was performed on PBMCs from blood, taken roughly 12 days after vaccination. These TCRs come from a man in his forties or fifties who received an inactivated influenza vaccine.

The rearrangement joins TRBV7-2 to TRBJ2-1; TRBD2 might be the D (5 bases). Germline assignment: CDR1 SGHTA and CDR2 FQGNSA. With 1 base removed from V and 0 bases from J, the gap between germline ends came to 10 bases. This CDR3 region has 16 residues. The CDR3 DNA sequence: TGTGCCAGCAGCTTAGGAACGGGGAACTCCTACAATGAGCAGTTCTTC. Encoded protein: CASSLGTGNSYNEQFF.

The rearrangement uses TRBV28 and TRBJ2-5; TRBD1 might be the D (6 bases). The germline V and J ends were trimmed by 5 bases and 5 bases, with 12 bases remaining between them. The germline CDR1 and CDR2 sequences are MDHEN and SYDVKM. There are 13 residues in the CDR3. Here the CDR3 DNA reads TGTGCCAGCAGTCCTCAGGGGCCCGAGACCCAGTACTTC. It codes for CASSPQGPETQYF.

V and J are TRBV11-3 and TRBJ2-1; perhaps D is TRBD1 or TRBD2 (6 bases each). Trimming left V 9 bases short and J 8 bases short, with 17 bases between. Germline V gene lookup returns CDR1 SGHNT and CDR2 YENEEA. The CDR3 is made up of 13 amino acids. This CDR3 is CASARGGNHEQFF. The CDR3 region has the DNA TGTGCCAGTGCCAGGGGAGGTAATCATGAGCAGTTCTTC. Supplemented by reference TRBV11-3 and TRBJ2-1, the full variable domain reads EAGVVQSPRYKIIEKKQPVAFWCNPISGHNTLYWYLQNLGQGPELLIRYENEEAVDDSQLPKDRFSAERLKGVDSTLKIQPAELGDSAVYLCASARGGNHEQFFGPGTRLTVL.

This clonotype has only a few counts. The V and J genes are TRBV28 and TRBJ2-1; maybe TRBD2 (5 bases). Germline V lookup: CDR1 MDHEN, CDR2 SYDVKM. V was clipped by 3 bases and J by 3 bases, with 12 bases between them. This CDR3 spans 15 amino acids. CDR3 amino acids: CASSLWKEGYNEQFF. DNA of the CDR3: TGTGCCAGCAGTTTGTGGAAAGAGGGCTACAATGAGCAGTTCTTC.